Listed below are T cell receptor beta chains from one sample, sequenced in a study of patients and donors after allogeneic stem cell transplantation. In TCRdb, the RT-PCR reads were re-called with MiXCR into one record per CDR3 protein. The data hold fewer than 500,000 distinct CDR3 sequences, with under 20% observed a single time. Sequencing was carried out using blood, either unsorted or a sorted T cell fraction (not recorded which). The receptors come from a human donor who was either an allogeneic HSCT recipient or a stem cell or donor lymphocyte infusion donor (not recorded which). It is not recorded whose cells these are; they may come from a transplant donor. Both conserved end residues are part of each CDR3. A D gene is named only where the DNA matches it firmly. Where a row states a size, it is once, few, many or the class of an expanded clone; other rows omit it.

v_call	d_call	cdr3_length	j_call	clone_size	cdr3_aa	cdr3_nt
TRBV12-3/TRBV12-4	TRBD1	15	TRBJ1-2	NA	CASSLEGQGSWGYTF	TGTGCCAGCAGTTTAGAGGGACAGGGAAGTTGGGGCTACACCTTC
TRBV12-3/TRBV12-4	TRBD2	14	TRBJ2-2	few	CASSGLATTGELFF	TGTGCCAGCAGTGGACTAGCCACCACCGGGGAGCTGTTTTTT
TRBV29-1	NA	12	TRBJ1-2	NA	CSVREGDYGYTF	TGCAGCGTTCGGGAGGGGGACTATGGCTACACCTTC
TRBV3-1	NA	15	TRBJ1-1	NA	CASSQGGTLNTEAFF	TGTGCCAGCAGCCAAGGAGGGACTTTGAACACTGAAGCTTTCTTT
TRBV5-1	NA	13	TRBJ2-2	few	CASSRGTTGELFF	TGCGCCAGCAGCCGTGGAACAACCGGGGAGCTGTTTTTT
TRBV3-1	NA	16	TRBJ2-2	few	CASSQGGGIDTGELFF	TGTGCCAGCAGCCAGGGGGGCGGGATTGACACCGGGGAGCTGTTTTTT
TRBV20-1	TRBD2	14	TRBJ2-1	NA	CSAQGGGGAGEQFF	TGCAGTGCACAGGGAGGCGGGGGGGCCGGTGAGCAGTTCTTC
TRBV20-1	TRBD1	12	TRBJ1-1	few	CSARYRDRVAFF	TGCAGTGCTAGATACAGGGACAGGGTAGCTTTCTTT
TRBV20-1	NA	13	TRBJ1-6	NA	CSARFAGESPLHF	TGCAGTGCCCGCTTCGCTGGGGAATCACCCCTCCACTTT
TRBV7-9	NA	15	TRBJ2-5	few	CASSPDRKGGETQYF	TGTGCCAGCAGCCCAGACAGGAAGGGCGGAGAGACCCAGTACTTC
TRBV20-1	TRBD1	19	TRBJ1-1	NA	CSATGWDPGTGRMNTEAFF	TGCAGTGCCACTGGATGGGACCCCGGGACAGGGAGGATGAACACTGAAGCTTTCTTT
TRBV27	TRBD1	13	TRBJ2-7	NA	CASRSRGPDEQYF	TGTGCCAGCAGGTCCAGGGGGCCGGACGAGCAGTACTTC
TRBV12-3/TRBV12-4	TRBD2	16	TRBJ2-1	few	CASSERAGAILHEQFF	TGTGCCAGCAGCGAGAGAGCGGGGGCTATTTTACATGAGCAGTTCTTC
TRBV4-1	NA	15	TRBJ1-3	NA	CASSQDGAGGNTIYF	TGCGCCAGCAGCCAAGATGGGGCAGGGGGAAACACCATATATTTT
TRBV18	NA	15	TRBJ2-2	many	CASSPLYSSTGELFF	TGTGCCAGCTCACCTCTCTACAGTTCGACCGGGGAGCTGTTTTTT
TRBV10-3	NA	10	TRBJ2-1	many	CASQGREQFF	TGTGCCAGCCAGGGACGTGAGCAGTTCTTC
TRBV4-3	TRBD1	20	TRBJ1-4	NA	CASSQESVATGSATNEKLFF	TGCGCCAGCAGCCAAGAGTCAGTGGCGACAGGGAGCGCAACTAATGAAAAACTGTTTTTT
TRBV21-1	NA	18	TRBJ1-3	NA	CASSRVPGQGIVGNTIYF	TGTGCCAGCAGCCGCGTCCCGGGACAGGGAATAGTTGGAAACACCATATATTTT
TRBV6-1	NA	14	TRBJ1-1	NA	CASRERHRNTEAFF	TGTGCCAGCAGAGAAAGACACCGGAACACTGAAGCTTTCTTT
TRBV5-1	NA	15	TRBJ2-1	few	CASSLVLSPEGEQFF	TGCGCCAGCAGCTTGGTACTCTCCCCGGAGGGTGAGCAGTTCTTC
TRBV5-6	NA	14	TRBJ2-1	NA	CASSFTSPYNEQFF	TGTGCCAGCAGCTTCACTAGTCCTTACAATGAGCAGTTCTTC
TRBV10-3	NA	16	TRBJ2-5	NA	CAISETGQGRWETQYF	TGTGCCATCAGTGAGACTGGGCAGGGGCGCTGGGAGACCCAGTACTTC
TRBV6-1	NA	14	TRBJ1-3	few	CASSPTGYGNTIYF	TGTGCCAGCAGTCCCACAGGGTACGGAAACACCATATATTTT
TRBV19	TRBD1	14	TRBJ2-7	few	CASNTGVLTYEQYF	TGTGCCAGTAATACAGGGGTCCTAACCTACGAGCAGTACTTC
TRBV29-1	TRBD1	14	TRBJ1-1	many	CSVDRGSLVTEAFF	TGCAGCGTAGACAGGGGGTCGCTTGTCACTGAAGCTTTCTTT
TRBV4-1	NA	18	TRBJ1-1	few	CASSHPREKKGPNTEAFF	TGCGCCAGCAGCCATCCCCGGGAGAAAAAAGGGCCGAACACTGAAGCTTTCTTT
TRBV18	TRBD1	16	TRBJ1-1	NA	CASSPSGQARNTEAFF	TGTGCCAGCTCACCGTCGGGACAGGCGAGGAACACTGAAGCTTTCTTT
TRBV12-3/TRBV12-4	TRBD1	14	TRBJ2-7	once	CASSLRDSLVEQYF	TGTGCCAGCAGTTTAAGGGACAGCCTTGTAGAGCAGTACTTC
TRBV30	NA	13	TRBJ2-5	NA	CAWGGTRGETQYF	TGTGCCTGGGGGGGCACTCGGGGAGAGACCCAGTACTTC
TRBV7-3	NA	15	TRBJ2-7	NA	CASSVQGGLTYEQYF	TGTGCCAGCAGCGTACAGGGTGGCCTCACCTACGAGCAGTACTTC
TRBV14	TRBD2	17	TRBJ2-1	few	CASSRKLAGGRLGEQFF	TGTGCCAGCAGCCGGAAATTAGCGGGAGGAAGGTTAGGTGAGCAGTTCTTC
TRBV9	TRBD2	17	TRBJ2-2	many	CASSVAGLAGVTGELFF	TGTGCCAGCAGCGTAGCCGGACTAGCGGGGGTGACCGGGGAGCTGTTTTTT
TRBV20-1	TRBD2	13	TRBJ2-1	NA	CSARTSGHNEQFF	TGCAGTGCTAGGACTAGCGGCCACAATGAGCAGTTCTTC
TRBV14	NA	18	TRBJ1-1	NA	CASSQDGRQARYATEAFF	TGTGCCAGCAGCCAAGACGGGAGACAGGCGAGGTATGCCACTGAAGCTTTCTTT
TRBV11-1	TRBD1	16	TRBJ2-1	few	CASSFPTGGFGNEQFF	TGTGCCAGCAGCTTTCCCACAGGGGGGTTTGGCAATGAGCAGTTCTTC
TRBV20-1	NA	13	TRBJ1-6	NA	CSAKGRGNSPLHF	TGCAGTGCTAAGGGGAGGGGGAATTCACCCCTCCACTTT
TRBV4-1	NA	13	TRBJ1-1	many	CASSQGAGTEAFF	TGCGCCAGCAGCCAAGGGGCAGGAACTGAAGCTTTCTTT
TRBV6-1	TRBD1	15	TRBJ2-7	NA	CASRQSDRGSDEQYF	TGTGCCAGCAGACAATCGGACAGGGGGTCGGACGAGCAGTACTTC
TRBV6-1	NA	13	TRBJ1-2	many	CASSRDGSYGYTF	TGTGCCAGCAGTAGGGACGGGTCCTATGGCTACACCTTC
TRBV29-1	TRBD1	16	TRBJ2-3	NA	CSVPRIGGPSTDTQYF	TGCAGCGTCCCACGGATAGGGGGCCCTAGCACAGATACGCAGTATTTT
TRBV24-1	TRBD1	16	TRBJ1-5	few	CATSDADRGVNQPQHF	TGTGCCACCAGTGATGCGGACAGGGGGGTCAATCAGCCCCAGCATTTT
TRBV9	NA	14	TRBJ2-1	few	CASSVGGVDNEQFF	TGTGCCAGCAGCGTAGGGGGTGTGGACAATGAGCAGTTCTTC
TRBV9	NA	14	TRBJ2-5	NA	CASSVAPIQETQYF	TGTGCCAGCAGCGTAGCTCCGATCCAAGAGACCCAGTACTTC
TRBV6-1	TRBD1	17	TRBJ2-7	NA	CASSSTGGFAPSYEQYF	TGTGCCAGCAGCTCGACAGGGGGCTTTGCTCCTTCCTACGAGCAGTACTTC
TRBV19	NA	15	TRBJ1-1	NA	CASSNDIGEGTEAFF	TGTGCCAGTAGTAATGACATAGGGGAGGGCACTGAAGCTTTCTTT
TRBV20-1	NA	13	TRBJ2-5	few	CSAPLASLKTQYF	TGCAGTGCTCCACTAGCCAGCCTGAAGACCCAGTACTTC
TRBV11-3	NA	13	TRBJ1-1	few	CASSLEGRTEAFF	TGTGCCAGCAGCTTAGAGGGGCGAACTGAAGCTTTCTTT